This T cell receptor (beta chain) comes out of a study of T cell responses to AZD1222 COVID-19 vaccine. Study in general: Analysis merged second doses at about 4 or about 12 weeks.

For this clone: The antigen is not known.

General observations from the study: Targeting of unmutated variant regions was reportedly seen in nearly half of spike-specific TCRs. The donor cohort was predominantly white British with a female majority, and clonal diversity may have been underestimated.

The CDR3 has 15 amino acids. CDR1 MNHEY and CDR2 SMNVEV come from the germline V gene (reference sequence). Trimming took off 7 bases at V and 4 bases at J, with 16 bases between the two ends. Data came from immunoSEQ multiplex PCR; TCRdb stores just in-frame clones and leaves some out. This sample has about 130,000 clones, with approximately 85% found just once. This chain links TRBV27 with TRBJ2-2; D remains unclear. This clonotype was obtained from an adult in good health. The material was peripheral blood, obtained on day 0 of AZD1222 vaccination. This CDR3 is CASKTRLLSTGELFF. Here the CDR3 DNA reads TGTGCCAGCAAAACCCGACTCCTATCCACCGGGGAGCTGTTTTTT.